This T cell receptor beta chain was sequenced during a study of yellow fever vaccine responses in identical twins. General study points: On the reported evidence, twins' vaccine T cell responses seemed partly convergent and partly personalized.

This CDR3 has 12 residues. Germline V gene lookup returns CDR1 MDHEN and CDR2 SYDVKM. V was trimmed by 6 bases and J by 0 bases, leaving 6 bases between them. Note on this clonotype: Its target is not known.

MiXCR was run by TCRdb on the RT-PCR reads, yielding one entry per CDR3 protein. In the table there are roughly 6,900 distinct CDR3 sequences, around 84% of which are singletons. The sequence derives from a woman under 30 who received the yellow fever vaccine. The specimen comprised T cells from blood (PBMCs), unsorted or a sorted subset (not recorded which), sampled before or after yellow fever vaccination (not recorded which). The gene calls are TRBV28 and TRBJ2-7; D is unclear. In DNA, the CDR3 is TGTGCCAGCAGCTCAAGCTCCTACGAGCAGTACTTC. It encodes CASSSSSYEQYF.